These 11 T cell receptor beta chains were sequenced from one sample in a study of blood T cell repertoires in COVID-19. This table comes from immunoSEQ multiplex PCR, and its TCRdb copy is limited to in-frame clones, with some not included. This sample has tens of thousands of clones, with around four fifths found just once. The sequenced sample was peripheral blood. The source of these receptors is an older woman with active or convalescent COVID-19.

The chain combines TRBV15 with TRBJ1-5; 9 bases are shared with TRBD1. This CDR3 region has 14 residues. V lost 5 bases and J lost 4; bases outside the gene matches: 3. CDR1 and CDR2 (germline): LNHNV, YYDKDF (reference sequence). The CDR3 spells CATSGGTGNQPQHF. The CDR3 nucleotides are TGTGCCACCAGCGGAGGGACAGGGAATCAGCCCCAGCATTTT.

The sample holds a few counts of this clone. The chain has TRBV28 and TRBJ2-5; D is undetermined. Germline lookup yields CDR1 MDHEN and CDR2 SYDVKM. The length of the CDR3 is 12 residues. The ends were cut back, 6 bases at V and 3 bases at J, with 8 bases in the middle. The CDR3 DNA reads as TGTGCCAGCAGCGCGTTGAAAGAGACCCAGTACTTC. Its protein product is CASSALKETQYF.

This clone was counted between two and nine times. V is TRBV28 and J is TRBJ2-6, with D perhaps matching TRBD1 (5 bases). V lost 6 bases, J lost 4 bases, and 10 bases lay in between. The CDR3 spans 14 residues. Germline CDR1 reads MDHEN; CDR2 reads SYDVKM. CDR3 sequence reads: CASSISGGANVLTF. CDR3 DNA: TGTGCCAGCAGCATATCAGGGGGGGCCAACGTCCTGACTTTC.

The chain has TRBV9 and TRBJ2-5; perhaps TRBD1 as D (7 bases). Deletions cut 0 bases from V and 7 bases from J, with 16 bases between. This CDR3 has 15 residues. CDR1 SGDLS and CDR2 YYNGEE come from the germline V gene. The CDR3 nucleotides are TGTGCCAGCAGCGTAGGCGGGACAGCTGTTTGGACCCAGTACTTC. Protein sequence: CASSVGGTAVWTQYF.

The CDR3 is CASSFLGDYGYTF. The CDR3, as DNA: TGTGCCAGCAGCTTTCTAGGGGACTATGGCTACACCTTC. The chain employs TRBV7-9 and TRBJ1-2; possibly TRBD1 for D (5 bases). V was pared by 3 bases and J by 3 bases, with 8 bases between. CDR1 is SEHNR and CDR2 is FQNEAQ in the germline V gene (reference sequence). The CDR3 covers 13 residues.

The rearrangement joins TRBV6-5 to TRBJ2-7; 9 bases line up with TRBD1. V lost 4 bases, J lost 4 bases, and 11 bases stayed unmatched. The CDR3 loop spans 16 amino acids. Germline CDR1 is MNHEY and CDR2 is SVGAGI. The CDR3 DNA reads TGTGCCAGCAGTTCAACCAACGGGGACAGGGTGTACGAGCAGTACTTC. Translated: CASSSTNGDRVYEQYF.

The chain employs TRBV6-5 and TRBJ2-1; perhaps TRBD1 as D (6 bases). This CDR3 spans 13 amino acids. The germline gives CDR1 MNHEY, CDR2 SVGAGI. The V end lost 5 bases, the J end lost 3 bases, and 8 bases lay between the germline ends. CDR3 coding DNA: TGTGCCAGCAGTAAGGACAGCTACAATGAGCAGTTCTTC. Encoded protein: CASSKDSYNEQFF.

The chain is built from TRBV30 and TRBJ1-1; D possibly corresponds to TRBD1 (5 bases). This CDR3 comprises 14 residues. CDR1 is GTSNPN, CDR2 SVGIG, per germline (reference sequence). Trimming removed 0 bases at V and 6 bases at J, with 14 bases between. Here the CDR3 DNA reads TGTGCCTGGAGTGTACGGCAGGGTTTGGCTGAAGCTTTCTTT. It is translated as CAWSVRQGLAEAFF.

The chain combines TRBV28 with TRBJ1-3; 8 bases map to TRBD1. Germline V gene data show CDR1 as MDHEN and CDR2 as SYDVKM. The CDR3 is made up of 16 amino acids. V trimming: 6 bases; J trimming: 0 bases; junction bases outside the gene matches: 7. CDR3 nucleotide sequence: TGTGCCAGCAGCCGCGGGGACAGGAGCTCTGGAAACACCATATATTTT. Protein sequence: CASSRGDRSSGNTIYF.

The chain couples TRBV28 to TRBJ2-7, with TRBD2 matching over 9 bases. V lost 2 bases, J lost 0 bases, and 2 bases stayed unmatched. The germline V gene has CDR1 MDHEN and CDR2 SYDVKM. This CDR3 comprises 15 residues. The CDR3 DNA follows: TGTGCCAGCAGTTTAAGTAGCGGGAGCTCCTACGAGCAGTACTTC. It codes for CASSLSSGSSYEQYF.

This chain uses TRBV3-1 (or the pseudogene TRBV3-2) with TRBJ1-5, with D uncertain. This CDR3 contains 13 residues. CDR1 and CDR2 (germline): LGHDT, YNNKEL (reference sequence). The V end lost 1 base, the J end lost 5 bases, and 6 bases lay between the germline ends. The CDR3 DNA is TGTGCCAGCAGCCAAGGCAGCGATCAGCCCCAGCATTTT. Protein product: CASSQGSDQPQHF.